A single sample gave rise to the 22 T cell receptor beta chains below, sequenced in a study of cytomegalovirus exposure and HLA in healthy donors. The PCR had 60 Vbeta and 13 Jbeta primers. The method was immunoSEQ multiplex PCR; TCRdb's version includes in-frame clones alone and lacks a portion of them. Of approximately 130,000 clones in the sample, approximately 9% were seen once. Sequenced material: PBMCs. The receptor source for this set is a woman aged 35 to 49 in good health and CMV-seropositive.

V gene TRBV5-4 combines with J gene TRBJ2-3, with 9 bases matching TRBD1. The CDR3 extends over 16 amino acids. V dropped 1 base and J dropped 4; count of bases not matched to a gene: 7. Germline CDR1 is SGHNT and CDR2 is YYREEE (reference sequence). Here the CDR3 DNA reads TGTGCCAGCAGCTTGAAGTGGACAGGGGCGGCAGATACGCAGTATTTT. It yields the protein CASSLKWTGAADTQYF.

In its sample, this clone was seen a few times. The rearrangement uses TRBV4-1 and TRBJ1-5; no reliable D call. The CDR3 is made up of 13 amino acids. Germline V gene data show CDR1 as MGHRA and CDR2 as YSYEKL. V lost 4 bases and J lost 4, with 8 bases in between. CDR3 loop: CASSLLQNQPQHF. CDR3 nucleotides: TGCGCCAGCAGCCTCCTCCAGAATCAGCCCCAGCATTTT.

There are a few counts of this clone. The chain is built from TRBV7-9 and TRBJ1-3, with D tentatively TRBD1 (6 bases). This CDR3 region has 15 residues. Trimming took 0 bases from V and 4 from J, leaving 10 bases between them. Germline V CDR1 and CDR2: SEHNR, FQNEAQ (reference sequence). CDR3 sequence: CASSLARGLGNTIYF. The CDR3 coding sequence is TGTGCCAGCAGCTTAGCGCGGGGGCTGGGAAACACCATATATTTT.

CDR3 in amino acids: CASSFGQAANTGELFF. The CDR3 nucleotides read TGCGCCAGCAGCTTCGGACAGGCAGCGAACACCGGGGAGCTGTTTTTT. V is TRBV5-1 and J is TRBJ2-2, with 7 nucleotides matching TRBD1. The CDR3 extends over 16 amino acids. The V and J ends lost 2 bases and 0 bases, in that order; junction bases with no gene match: 4. Germline CDR1 is SGHRS and CDR2 is YFSETQ.

The table lists this clone with a few counts. The CDR3 DNA reads as TGTGCCAGCAGCTTTCAAGTGAGCACTGAAGCTTTCTTT. This translates into CASSFQVSTEAFF. The J gene is TRBJ1-1, the V gene TRBV7-8, with D unclear. CDR1 and CDR2 from the germline V gene are SGHVS and FQNEAQ. Trimming pared 3 bases from V and 4 bases from J, leaving 9 bases between. The CDR3 spans 13 residues.

This clone was found a few times. The chain recombines TRBV18 with TRBJ1-1; D not certain. Germline lookup yields CDR1 KGHSH and CDR2 LQKENI. There are 13 residues in the CDR3. V lost 5 bases, J lost 0 bases, and 7 bases lay in between. Here the CDR3 reads CASSLQMNTEAFF. The DNA for the CDR3 is TGTGCCAGCTCATTACAAATGAACACTGAAGCTTTCTTT.

The V gene is TRBV6-5, the J gene TRBJ2-1; 15 bases are a match to TRBD2. The J segment lost 7 bases and the V segment lost 5 bases, leaving 3 bases of the junction unmatched. The CDR3 has 15 residues. Germline-derived CDR1 and CDR2 are MNHEY and SVGAGI. CDR3 DNA: TGTGCCAGCAGTCGGACTAGCGGGGGGGCGAATGAGCAGTTCTTC. Translation: CASSRTSGGANEQFF.

This clone was seen a handful of times. The chain employs TRBV25-1 and TRBJ2-5; D is uncertain. The CDR3 consists of 13 residues. V was trimmed by 8 bases and J by 2 bases, leaving 12 bases between them. Germline V gene data show CDR1 as MGHDK and CDR2 as SYGVNS. The DNA of the CDR3 is TGTGCCAGCCGGAAGCACGGGCAAGAGACCCAGTACTTC. Translating gives CASRKHGQETQYF.

This clone was counted between two and nine times. The chain recombines TRBV11-1 with TRBJ1-6; 8 bases are a match to TRBD1. J gave up 7 bases and V 6 bases, and 5 bases lay outside the gene matches. CDR1 and CDR2 from the germline V gene are SGHAT and FQDESV (reference sequence). CDR3 length: 14 amino acids. As DNA, the CDR3 is TGTGCCAGCAGTCGGACAGGGTTCAATTCACCCCTCCACTTT. Translating it yields CASSRTGFNSPLHF.

This chain joins TRBV19 and TRBJ1-2; D possibly corresponds to TRBD1 (6 bases). This CDR3 has 13 amino acids. Germline V lookup: CDR1 LNHDA, CDR2 SQIVND (reference sequence). The V and J ends lost 5 bases and 5 bases respectively, with 12 bases between them. The CDR3 protein is CASSSGQPYGYTF. CDR3 bases: TGTGCCAGTAGTTCCGGACAGCCTTATGGCTACACCTTC.

This clone was detected a few times. This chain links TRBV6-5 with TRBJ1-1; weak D call: TRBD1 (5 bases). V was cut by 2 bases and J by 10 bases, with 8 bases left in between. Germline V CDR1 and CDR2: MNHEY, SVGAGI. This CDR3 comprises 11 residues. In DNA form, the CDR3 reads TGTGCCAGCAGTTACGGGGGAGGAGCTTTCTTT. Its translation is CASSYGGGAFF.

This clone came up a few times. The CDR3, as DNA: TGTGCCAGCAGTTTGACGGGACTAGCGCCTTCCTACGAGCAGTACTTC. The encoded protein is CASSLTGLAPSYEQYF. V and J are TRBV27 and TRBJ2-7; TRBD2 matches 10 bases. Per germline, CDR1 MNHEY and CDR2 SMNVEV (reference sequence). V was clipped by 3 bases and J by 1 base; unmatched bases: 6. The CDR3 loop spans 16 amino acids.

The rearrangement links TRBV5-6 to TRBJ1-2; D ambiguous. V was cut by 0 bases and J by 1 base, with 10 bases left in between. The CDR3 has 15 residues. Germline lookup yields CDR1 SGHDT and CDR2 YYEEEE. The CDR3 loop reads CASSLETYDNYGYTF. CDR3 in DNA: TGTGCCAGCAGCTTGGAAACATACGATAACTATGGCTACACCTTC.

J is TRBJ2-5 and V is TRBV5-1, with 9 bases lining up with TRBD1. Germline V gives CDR1 SGHRS, CDR2 YFSETQ. The CDR3 totals 15 residues. With V trimmed by 4 bases and J by 4 bases, 8 bases remained unmatched. The CDR3 DNA reads as TGCGCCAGCAGCATCTCTGGACAGGGGATAGAGACCCAGTACTTC. This codes for CASSISGQGIETQYF. Full variable domain (remainder filled in from reference TRBV5-1 and TRBJ2-5): KAGVTQTPRYLIKTRGQQVTLSCSPISGHRSVSWYQQTPGQGLQFLFEYFSETQRNKGNFPGRFSGRQFSNSRSEMNVSTLELGDSALYLCASSISGQGIETQYFGPGTRLLVL.

This sequence joins TRBV13 and TRBJ2-7; 10 nucleotides line up with TRBD1. V was clipped by 5 bases and J by 2 bases; unmatched bases: 3. The CDR3 spans 14 residues. The germline CDR1 and CDR2 sequences are PRHDT and FYEKMQ (reference sequence). Here the CDR3 DNA reads TGTGCCAGCAGCGGACAGGGGGACCCCTACGAGCAGTACTTC. Its protein product is CASSGQGDPYEQYF.

This clone has only a few counts. This chain links TRBV2 with TRBJ2-3; D uncertain. The CDR3 is made up of 13 amino acids. The V end was cut by 6 bases, the J end by 10 bases, with 17 bases between. Germline V gene sequence: CDR1 SNHLY, CDR2 FYNNEI. This CDR3 is CASSKNAVPAQYF. CDR3 nucleotide sequence: TGTGCCAGCAGCAAAAACGCAGTCCCAGCGCAGTATTTT. Full variable domain (outside the CDR3, taken from reference TRBV2 and TRBJ2-3): EPEVTQTPSHQVTQMGQEVILRCVPISNHLYFYWYRQILGQKVEFLVSFYNNEISEKSEIFDDQFSVERPDGSNFTLKIRSTKLEDSAMYFCASSKNAVPAQYFGPGTRLTVL.

The V gene is TRBV5-4, the J gene TRBJ2-1; 7 bases fit TRBD1. There are 16 residues in the CDR3. Germline values: CDR1 SGHNT, CDR2 YYREEE (reference sequence). V shed 4 bases, J shed 2 bases, and the junction held 9 bases outside the gene matches. The CDR3: CASSIRQGGTYNEQFF. DNA for the CDR3: TGTGCCAGCAGCATACGACAGGGTGGCACCTACAATGAGCAGTTCTTC.

This clone appeared a few times. J is TRBJ1-1 and V is TRBV6-5; 7 positions agree with TRBD1. CDR3 length: 14 amino acids. V trimming: 5 bases; J trimming: 6 bases; junction bases outside the gene matches: 9. Germline CDR1 reads MNHEY; CDR2 reads SVGAGI. The CDR3 reads CASSRDSWDAEAFF. The DNA of the CDR3 is TGTGCCAGCAGTAGGGACAGTTGGGACGCTGAAGCTTTCTTT.

This clone was recorded a few times. The CDR3 loop reads CASSMLAISNSGEKLFF. The DNA of the CDR3 is TGTGCCAGTAGTATGCTCGCAATCTCGAACTCAGGTGAAAAACTGTTTTTT. The chain uses TRBV19 and TRBJ1-4; no clear D gene. Deletions cut 3 bases from V and 7 bases from J, with 21 bases between. The CDR3 spans 17 residues. From germline, CDR1 is LNHDA and CDR2 SQIVND (reference sequence).

This clone was detected a few times. This chain connects TRBV6-1 to TRBJ1-1, with a weak D call TRBD1 (6 bases). Between the trimmed V and J ends, which lost 6 bases and 3 bases, there was a span of 8 bases. This CDR3 has 12 residues. CDR1 and CDR2 from the germline V gene are MNHNS and SASEGT. CDR3 nucleotides: TGTGCCAGCAGCCAGGGGTACACTGAAGCTTTCTTT. Its protein product is CASSQGYTEAFF.

The genes are TRBV19 and TRBJ1-2; D is perhaps TRBD1 (6 bases). V dropped 2 bases and J dropped 6 bases, with 7 bases sitting between them. The germline V gene encodes CDR1 LNHDA and CDR2 SQIVND (reference sequence). The CDR3 has 12 residues. CDR3 coding DNA: TGTGCCAGTAGTATAAACAGGGATGGCTACACCTTC. Translated: CASSINRDGYTF.

The V and J genes are TRBV5-1 and TRBJ2-1; D perhaps matches TRBD2 (5 bases). The germline V gene encodes CDR1 SGHRS and CDR2 YFSETQ. This CDR3 spans 15 amino acids. V lost 3 bases to trimming and J lost 9 bases, with 19 bases between them. CDR3 nucleotide sequence: TGCGCCAGCAGCTCGGGTCTCCAGGATGGGAGTGAGCAGTTCTTC. Translated, it gives CASSSGLQDGSEQFF.